This TCR beta chain was documented in a study of beta chain features in type 1 diabetes. The overall study: The study examined roughly 100 million sorted cells across all samples. Study results and caveats: Among patients with Type 1 diabetes, TCRB CDR3s were moderately but significantly shorter in every one of the four CD4+ subsets. Type 1 diabetes patients had fewer VDJ junction insertions and more deletions.

Every isolated RNA sample was fully reverse transcribed, so sequencing captured expressed TCRB transcripts. Profiled with immunoSEQ multiplex PCR; TCRdb holds only in-frame clones, not every one. The sample comprises 150,000 to 180,000 clones, 11% of which are singletons, and roughly 2% rests with the top ten. The germline V gene has CDR1 ENHRY and CDR2 SYGVKD. The CDR3 extends over 16 amino acids. The V and J ends lost 6 bases and 2 bases, in that order; junction bases with no gene match: 5. This clone was seen a handful of times. The antigen remains undetermined. CD4+ naive, central memory, regulatory and stem cell-like memory cells were sorted via CD45RO/CCR7/CD25/CD127/CD95/CD27.

This rearrangement joins TRBV10-3 to TRBJ2-3, with 13 bases identical to TRBD2. The receptor was derived from a man aged 18 to 35 in good health. Sequenced sample: central memory CD4+ T cells from blood. CDR3 region: CAIRPLAGGPTDTQYF. CDR3 coding DNA: TGTGCCATCAGGCCACTAGCGGGAGGGCCCACAGATACGCAGTATTTT.